This TCR beta chain was sequenced during a study of CD8+CD57+ T cells in acquired aplastic anemia. According to the study, genomic DNA was the template for TCR beta VDJ and CDR3 profiling. TCRdb used MiXCR to reprocess the reads, holding one entry per CDR3 protein. In the table there are approximately 260,000 distinct CDR3 sequences, about 80% of which are singletons. By flow cytometry, patients selected for sequencing had shown an expansion of CD8+CD57+ cells. The CDR3 sequence is 14 residues long. The germline V gene encodes CDR1 LNHNV and CDR2 YYDKDF (reference sequence). V shed 5 bases and J shed 9 bases, with 18 bases lying between them.

The V gene is TRBV15, the J gene TRBJ2-3, with a possible D match to TRBD2 (6 bases). Sequencing was carried out using sorted CD4+, CD8+, or CD8+CD57+ T cells (not recorded which) from PBMCs. The TCR was taken from a human donor with aplastic anemia. The CDR3 region is CATSRCSGQETQYF. The CDR3, as DNA: TGTGCCACCAGCCGCTGCAGCGGGCAAGAGACGCAGTATTTT.